One sample yielded the 19 T cell receptor beta chains listed below, sequenced in a study of long-term antiretroviral therapy in people with HIV. At the survey level, the v3.0 immunoSEQ assay was run. Sequencing was performed with immunoSEQ multiplex PCR; in TCRdb, only in-frame clones are kept and a portion is missing. The data show approximately 10,000 clones, 70% to 85% seen once. The sample in question was unsorted PBMCs, obtained approximately 3.2 years before starting antiretroviral therapy. The receptors were gathered from a man aged 35 to 55 with HIV.

The V and J genes are TRBV5-1 and TRBJ2-5, with 10 bases aligning to TRBD2. CDR1 SGHRS and CDR2 YFSETQ come from the germline V gene. This CDR3 is built from 21 residues. With V trimmed by 4 bases and J by 2 bases, 23 bases remained unmatched. Here the CDR3 DNA reads TGCGCCAGCAGCAAGGAGGGGAGGCGGAGGACTAGCGGACCCGCTCAAGAGACCCAGTACTTC. This gives the protein CASSKEGRRRTSGPAQETQYF.

The chain uses TRBV4-3 and TRBJ2-2; D gene ambiguous. Germline-derived CDR1 and CDR2 are LGHNA and YSLEER. CDR3 length: 14 amino acids. V was cut by 0 bases and J by 2 bases, with 4 bases left in between. The CDR3 region is CASSQESNTGELFF. The DNA of the CDR3 is TGCGCCAGCAGCCAAGAATCCAACACCGGGGAGCTGTTTTTT.

The gene calls are TRBV19 and TRBJ2-1, with 7 bases identical to TRBD2. In germline, CDR1 is LNHDA, CDR2 SQIVND (reference sequence). The CDR3 totals 15 residues. Unmatched junction bases numbered 13, after V lost 8 bases and J lost 6 bases. The CDR3 DNA sequence: TGTGCCAGTCATAGGGGCGGGAGTGGTTCCAATGAGCAGTTCTTC. The encoded protein is CASHRGGSGSNEQFF.

The chain combines TRBV7-2 with TRBJ1-1, with 7 bases that match TRBD1. CDR3 length: 17 amino acids. The germline CDR1 and CDR2 sequences are SGHTA and FQGNSA. J lost 6 bases, V lost 2 bases, and 15 bases had no gene match. CDR3 region: CASSLSILGQGDAEAFF. DNA of the CDR3: TGTGCCAGCAGCTTATCCATACTGGGGCAGGGGGACGCTGAAGCTTTCTTT.

The genes are TRBV4-2 and TRBJ2-1, with 14 bases matching TRBD2. This CDR3 spans 16 amino acids. Germline lookup yields CDR1 LGHNA and CDR2 YNFKEQ. Trimming cost V 2 bases and J 7 bases; bases outside gene matches: 4. The chain's CDR3 is CASSQPTSGRGNEQFF. CDR3 nucleotides: TGTGCCAGCAGCCAACCGACTAGCGGGAGGGGTAATGAGCAGTTCTTC.

This chain connects TRBV25-1 to TRBJ1-2; maybe TRBD1 (6 bases). The length of the CDR3 is 14 residues. Germline CDR1 MGHDK, CDR2 SYGVNS. The V and J ends lost 5 bases and 4 bases respectively, with 14 bases between them. CDR3 coding DNA: TGTGCCAGCAGTAGGGGGGCAGAAGTCTATGGCTACACCTTC. Its protein product is CASSRGAEVYGYTF.

The CDR3 protein is CAWSVGGTGQPQHF. CDR3 coding DNA: TGTGCCTGGAGTGTGGGGGGGACAGGTCAGCCCCAGCATTTT. This chain joins TRBV30 and TRBJ1-5; 8 positions match TRBD1. Germline V gives CDR1 GTSNPN, CDR2 SVGIG (reference sequence). With V trimmed by 0 bases and J by 6 bases, 4 bases remained unmatched. This CDR3 is built from 14 residues.

This clone appeared a few times. The chain carries TRBV18 and TRBJ1-2; D gene uncertain. The CDR3 is 15 amino acids. The ends were cut back, 3 bases at V and 2 bases at J, with 13 bases in the middle. Germline CDR1 reads KGHSH; CDR2 reads LQKENI. The CDR3 loop reads CASSPSLGQNYGYTF. The CDR3 DNA reads TGTGCCAGCTCACCTTCGCTTGGGCAAAACTATGGCTACACCTTC.

J is TRBJ1-5 and V is TRBV7-9, with D perhaps matching TRBD1 (6 bases). This CDR3 comprises 15 residues. Germline V gives CDR1 SEHNR, CDR2 FQNEAQ (reference sequence). With 4 bases removed from V and 5 bases from J, the gap between germline ends came to 15 bases. The CDR3 protein is CASSSLQGVDQPQHF. DNA of the CDR3: TGTGCCAGCAGCTCCTTACAGGGAGTGGATCAGCCCCAGCATTTT.

This clone was detected a few times. The rearrangement joins TRBV10-3 to TRBJ2-1; TRBD2 aligns across 11 bases. V dropped 4 bases and J dropped 8; count of bases not matched to a gene: 10. The CDR3 covers 16 residues. The germline CDR1 and CDR2 sequences are ENHRY and SYGVKD. The chain's CDR3 is CAISALLAGVRDEQFF. In nucleotides, the CDR3 is TGTGCCATCAGTGCGCTACTAGCGGGAGTCCGGGATGAGCAGTTCTTC.

V usage is TRBV6-4 and J usage is TRBJ2-1, with D tentatively TRBD1 (6 bases). Germline loops: CDR1 MRHNA, CDR2 SNTAGT. The CDR3 has 13 amino acids. Between the trimmed V and J ends, which lost 2 bases and 5 bases, there was a span of 7 bases. The CDR3 region has the DNA TGTGCCAGCAGTGACCGGGACAACAATGAGCAGTTCTTC. Translating it yields CASSDRDNNEQFF.

This clone was observed a single time. V is TRBV27 and J is TRBJ1-1, with a weak D call TRBD1 (5 bases). The V end lost 3 bases, the J end lost 10 bases, and 15 bases lay between the germline ends. Germline V CDR1 and CDR2: MNHEY, SMNVEV (reference sequence). The CDR3 is 13 residues long. The CDR3 protein is CASSFQGPPIAFF. In DNA form, the CDR3 reads TGTGCCAGCAGTTTCCAGGGCCCTCCAATAGCTTTCTTT.

The chain carries TRBV5-1 and TRBJ2-2; TRBD2 aligns across 8 bases. This CDR3 contains 17 residues. The junction had 6 bases not matched to a gene; V was cut back by 2 bases and J by 0 bases. Germline V gene data show CDR1 as SGHRS and CDR2 as YFSETQ. The CDR3 DNA follows: TGCGCCAGCAGCTTTACTAGCGGCCCTGCGAACACCGGGGAGCTGTTTTTT. Its protein product is CASSFTSGPANTGELFF.

The J gene is TRBJ2-4, the V gene TRBV9; 7 bases agree with TRBD2. The CDR3 covers 15 residues. V lost 0 bases, J lost 5 bases, and 5 bases stayed unmatched. The V gene's germline CDR1 is SGDLS and CDR2 YYNGEE. The CDR3 coding sequence is TGTGCCAGCAGCGTAGGCGGGGGTTGGGAAAACATTCAGTACTTC. It yields the protein CASSVGGGWENIQYF. The full variable domain, its missing parts supplied by reference TRBV9 and TRBJ2-4, is DSGVTQTPKHLITATGQRVTLRCSPRSGDLSVYWYQQSLDQGLQFLIQYYNGEERAKGNILERFSAQQFPDLHSELNLSSLELGDSALYFCASSVGGGWENIQYFGAGTRLSVL.

As DNA, the CDR3 is TGTGCCAGTAGTGGCGGGCGAATCGGTTCGGAGACCCAGTACTTC. This encodes CASSGGRIGSETQYF. The chain combines TRBV7-2 with TRBJ2-5; D perhaps matches TRBD2 (5 bases). This CDR3 is built from 15 residues. From germline, CDR1 is SGHTA and CDR2 FQGNSA. V lost 9 bases, J lost 5 bases, and 22 bases lay in between.

The rearrangement uses TRBV27 and TRBJ2-1; TRBD2 matches 9 bases. The CDR3 runs to 15 residues. The V segment lost 6 bases and the J segment 5 bases; nucleotides outside the gene matches: 8. Looked up from germline, CDR1 is MNHEY and CDR2 is SMNVEV (reference sequence). The CDR3 nucleotides are TGTGCCAGCAGCGTAGTGACTAGCGGTAACAATGAGCAGTTCTTC. It encodes CASSVVTSGNNEQFF.

V usage is TRBV7-7 and J usage is TRBJ2-1; D is unclear. Trimming removed 0 bases at V and 10 bases at J, with 16 bases between. This CDR3 spans 15 amino acids. Germline V gene lookup returns CDR1 SSHAT and CDR2 FNYEAQ (reference sequence). The CDR3 nucleotides are TGTGCCAGCAGCTTAGCGCAGGCAGGAGTTGGGGAGCAGTTCTTC. Translation gives CASSLAQAGVGEQFF.

The chain carries TRBV14 and TRBJ2-7, with TRBD1 identical over 7 bases. V lost 2 bases, J lost 3 bases, and 10 bases stayed unmatched. The CDR3 loop spans 16 amino acids. Germline values: CDR1 SGHDN, CDR2 FVKESK. The CDR3 region is CASSQWKGTVFYEQYF. DNA of the CDR3: TGTGCCAGCAGCCAATGGAAGGGGACAGTGTTCTACGAGCAGTACTTC.

This clone was observed a handful of times. The chain combines TRBV19 with TRBJ2-5; 11 bases match TRBD1. Germline CDR1 reads LNHDA; CDR2 reads SQIVND (reference sequence). Trimming at V came to 7 bases and at J to 4 bases, leaving 8 bases not matched to a gene. CDR3 length equals 15 residues. CDR3: CASTTTGTGGETQYF. The CDR3 nucleotides read TGTGCCAGTACGACCACCGGGACAGGGGGAGAGACCCAGTACTTC.